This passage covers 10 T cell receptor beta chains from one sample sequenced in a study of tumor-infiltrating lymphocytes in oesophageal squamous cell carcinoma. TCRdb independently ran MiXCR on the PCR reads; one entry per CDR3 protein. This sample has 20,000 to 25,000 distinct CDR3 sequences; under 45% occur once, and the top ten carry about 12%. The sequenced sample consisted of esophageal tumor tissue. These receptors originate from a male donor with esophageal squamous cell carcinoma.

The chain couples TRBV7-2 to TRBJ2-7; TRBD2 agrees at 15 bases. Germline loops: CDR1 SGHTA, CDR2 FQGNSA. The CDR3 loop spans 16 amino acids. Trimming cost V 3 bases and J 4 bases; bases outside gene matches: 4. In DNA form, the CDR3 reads TGTGCCAGCAGCTTCGGACTAGCGGGAGGGGGGTACGAGCAGTACTTC. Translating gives CASSFGLAGGGYEQYF.

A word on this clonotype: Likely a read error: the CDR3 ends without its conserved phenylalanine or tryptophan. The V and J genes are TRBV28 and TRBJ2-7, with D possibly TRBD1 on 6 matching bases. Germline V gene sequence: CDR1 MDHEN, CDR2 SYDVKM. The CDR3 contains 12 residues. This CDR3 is CASTGNSNEQYC. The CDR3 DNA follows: TGTGCCAGTACAGGGAACTCCAACGAGCAGTACTGC.

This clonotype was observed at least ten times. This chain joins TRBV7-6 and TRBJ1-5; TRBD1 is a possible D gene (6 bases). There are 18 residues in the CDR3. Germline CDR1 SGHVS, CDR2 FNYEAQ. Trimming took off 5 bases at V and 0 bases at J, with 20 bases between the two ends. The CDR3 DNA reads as TGTGCCAGCAGCCCACAAGTGACAGGTCTCCATAGCAATCAGCCCCAGCATTTT. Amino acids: CASSPQVTGLHSNQPQHF. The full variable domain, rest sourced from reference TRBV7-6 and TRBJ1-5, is GAGVSQSPRYKVTKRGQDVALRCDPISGHVSLYWYRQALGQGPEFLTYFNYEAQQDKSGLPNDRFSAERPEGSISTLTIQRTEQRDSAMYRCASSPQVTGLHSNQPQHFGDGTRLSIL.

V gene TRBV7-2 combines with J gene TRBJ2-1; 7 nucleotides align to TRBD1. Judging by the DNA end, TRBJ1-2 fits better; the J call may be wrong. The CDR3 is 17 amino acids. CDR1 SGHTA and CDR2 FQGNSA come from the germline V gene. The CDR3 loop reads CASSPGGARDRTNGYTF. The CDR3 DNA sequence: TGTGCCAGCAGCCCAGGGGGGGCTCGGGACAGAACTAATGGCTACACCTTC.

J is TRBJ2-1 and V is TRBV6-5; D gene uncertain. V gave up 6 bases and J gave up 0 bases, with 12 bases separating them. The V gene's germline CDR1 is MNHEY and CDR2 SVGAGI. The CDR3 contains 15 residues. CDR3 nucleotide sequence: TGTGCCAGCAGCGTTTCCGTAGGCTCCTACAATGAGCAGTTCTTC. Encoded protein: CASSVSVGSYNEQFF.

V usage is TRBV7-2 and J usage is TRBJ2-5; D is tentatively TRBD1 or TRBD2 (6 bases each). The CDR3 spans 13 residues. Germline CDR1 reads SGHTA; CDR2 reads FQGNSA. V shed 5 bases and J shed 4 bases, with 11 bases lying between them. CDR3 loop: CASSMGGPETQYF. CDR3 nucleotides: TGTGCCAGCAGCATGGGGGGCCCAGAGACCCAGTACTTC.

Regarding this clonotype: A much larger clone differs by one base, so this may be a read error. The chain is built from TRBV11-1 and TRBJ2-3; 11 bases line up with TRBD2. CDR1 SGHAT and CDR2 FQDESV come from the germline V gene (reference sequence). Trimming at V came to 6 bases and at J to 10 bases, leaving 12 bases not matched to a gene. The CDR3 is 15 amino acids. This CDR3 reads CASRISSGRLYAQYF. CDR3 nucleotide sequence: TGTGCCAGCAGGATCTCTAGCGGGAGGCTATATGCGCAGTATTTT.

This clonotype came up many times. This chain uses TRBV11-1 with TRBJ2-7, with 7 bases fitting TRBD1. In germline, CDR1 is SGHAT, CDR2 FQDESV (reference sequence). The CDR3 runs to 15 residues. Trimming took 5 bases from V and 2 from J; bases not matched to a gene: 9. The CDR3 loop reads CASSLQGIGAYEQYF. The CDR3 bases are TGTGCCAGCAGCCTACAGGGGATTGGGGCCTACGAGCAGTACTTC.

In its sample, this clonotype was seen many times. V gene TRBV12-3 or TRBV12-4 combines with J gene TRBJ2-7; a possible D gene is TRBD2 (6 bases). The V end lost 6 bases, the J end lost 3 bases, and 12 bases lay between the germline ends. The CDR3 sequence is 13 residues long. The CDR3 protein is CASREGTYYEQYF. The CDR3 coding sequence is TGTGCCAGCAGGGAGGGGACGTACTACGAGCAGTACTTC.

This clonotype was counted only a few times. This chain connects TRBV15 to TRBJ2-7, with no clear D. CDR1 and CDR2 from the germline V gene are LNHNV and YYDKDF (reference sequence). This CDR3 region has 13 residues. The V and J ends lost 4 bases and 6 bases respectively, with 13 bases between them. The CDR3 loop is CATSKIRTSEQYF. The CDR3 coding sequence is TGTGCCACCAGCAAAATAAGGACCTCCGAGCAGTACTTC.